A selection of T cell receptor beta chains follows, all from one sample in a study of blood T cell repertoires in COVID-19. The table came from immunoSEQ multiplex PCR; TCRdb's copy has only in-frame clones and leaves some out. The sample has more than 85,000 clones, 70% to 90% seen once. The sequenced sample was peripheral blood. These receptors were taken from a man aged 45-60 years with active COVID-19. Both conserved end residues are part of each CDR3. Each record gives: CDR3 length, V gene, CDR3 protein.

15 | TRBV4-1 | CASSRGLSSYNEQFF
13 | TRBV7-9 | CASSASGNQPQHF
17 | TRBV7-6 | CASSLALWEKETGELFF
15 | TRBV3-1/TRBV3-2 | CASRARGGSTGELFF
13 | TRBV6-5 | CASSSLSSYEQYF
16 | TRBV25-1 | CASSLYGLAGGIAQYF
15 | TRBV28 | CASSMGGQGAEGYTF
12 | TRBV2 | CASSERGTRAFF
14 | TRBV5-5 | CASSLQGVSTEAFF
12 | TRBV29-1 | CSVEQNTDTQYF
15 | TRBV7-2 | CASSLVGTGKGEQYF
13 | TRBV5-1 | CASSLGGHYEQYF
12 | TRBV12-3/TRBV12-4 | CASSLLSGELFF
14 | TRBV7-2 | CASSFSPGNTEAFF
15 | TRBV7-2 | CASSIRQGSLVGYTF
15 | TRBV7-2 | CASSLGGGHQETQYF
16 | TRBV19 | CASSLLGLGSNQPQHF
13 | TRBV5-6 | CASSLATAGQQYF
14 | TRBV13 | CASSRPGLAETQYF
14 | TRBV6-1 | CASSEGWRGETQYF
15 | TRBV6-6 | CASSSTGSLYNEQFF
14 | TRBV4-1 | CASSQPRQGYEQYF
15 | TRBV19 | CASRQQERSSYEQYF
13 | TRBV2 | CASSEYRSYEQYF
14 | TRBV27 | CASSLGGNHNEQFF
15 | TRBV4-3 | CASSQDGALNTEAFF
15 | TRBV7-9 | CASSLVAGGTDTQYF
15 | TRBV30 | CAWSIGQVSNQPQHF
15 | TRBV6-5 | CASSRGTGGTDTQYF
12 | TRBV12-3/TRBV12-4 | CASYTSGNTIYF
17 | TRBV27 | CASRSGQTFSTNEKLFF
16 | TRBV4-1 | CASSQDRGYGWDGYTF
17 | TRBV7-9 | CASSPSGGGPDYNEQFF
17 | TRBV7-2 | CASSSPGERGAEETQYF
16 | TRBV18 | CASSPGYRVIHNEQFF
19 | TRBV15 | CATSLRAGESAGGAICKFF
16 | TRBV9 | CASSPDIMAGVETQYF
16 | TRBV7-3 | CASSPLSGGIGNEQFF
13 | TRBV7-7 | CASSFGGDSPLHF
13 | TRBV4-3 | CASASTSRETQYF
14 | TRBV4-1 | CASSQDRGRQGYTF
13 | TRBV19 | CASRDWNTDTQYF
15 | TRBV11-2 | CASSQQVRAYNEQFF
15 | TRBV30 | CAWRERGGVTYEQYF
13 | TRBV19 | CASTGGATDTQYF
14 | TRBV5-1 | CASAPTSGGDTQYF
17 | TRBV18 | CASSLAQGTSEISIQYF